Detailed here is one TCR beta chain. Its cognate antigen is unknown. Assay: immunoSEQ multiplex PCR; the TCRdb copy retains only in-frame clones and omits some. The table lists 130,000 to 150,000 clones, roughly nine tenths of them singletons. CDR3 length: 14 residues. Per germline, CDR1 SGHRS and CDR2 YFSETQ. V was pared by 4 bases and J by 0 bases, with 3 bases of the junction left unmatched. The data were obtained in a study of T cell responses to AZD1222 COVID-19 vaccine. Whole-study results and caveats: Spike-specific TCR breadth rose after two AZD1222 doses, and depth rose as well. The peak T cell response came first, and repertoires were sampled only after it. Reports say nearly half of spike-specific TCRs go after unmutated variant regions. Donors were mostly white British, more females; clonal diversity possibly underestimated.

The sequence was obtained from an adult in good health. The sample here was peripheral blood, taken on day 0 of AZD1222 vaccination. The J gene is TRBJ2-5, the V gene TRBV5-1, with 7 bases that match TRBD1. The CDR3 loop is CASSPGQDQETQYF. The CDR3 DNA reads TGCGCCAGCAGCCCTGGACAGGACCAAGAGACCCAGTACTTC.